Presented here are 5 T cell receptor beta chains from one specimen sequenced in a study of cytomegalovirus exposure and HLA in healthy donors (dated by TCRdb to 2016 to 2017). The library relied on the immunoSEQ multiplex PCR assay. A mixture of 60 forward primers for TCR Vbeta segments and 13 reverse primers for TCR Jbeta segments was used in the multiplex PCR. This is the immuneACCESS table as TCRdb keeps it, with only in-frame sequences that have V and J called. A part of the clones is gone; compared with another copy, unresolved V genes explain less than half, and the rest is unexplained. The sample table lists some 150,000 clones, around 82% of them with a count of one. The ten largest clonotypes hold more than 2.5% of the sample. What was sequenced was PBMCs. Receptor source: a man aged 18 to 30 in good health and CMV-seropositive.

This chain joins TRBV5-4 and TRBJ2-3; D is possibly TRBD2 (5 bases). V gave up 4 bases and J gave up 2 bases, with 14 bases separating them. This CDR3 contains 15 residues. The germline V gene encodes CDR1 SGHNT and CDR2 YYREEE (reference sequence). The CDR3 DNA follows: TGTGCCAGCAGCCTCCCAGCGGCTGCCACAGATACGCAGTATTTT. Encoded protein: CASSLPAAATDTQYF.

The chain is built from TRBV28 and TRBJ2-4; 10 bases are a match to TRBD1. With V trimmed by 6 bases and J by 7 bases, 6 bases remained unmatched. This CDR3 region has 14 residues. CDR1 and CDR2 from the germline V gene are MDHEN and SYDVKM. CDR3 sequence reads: CASSPGTGANIQYF. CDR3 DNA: TGTGCCAGCAGCCCAGGGACAGGGGCGAACATTCAGTACTTC.

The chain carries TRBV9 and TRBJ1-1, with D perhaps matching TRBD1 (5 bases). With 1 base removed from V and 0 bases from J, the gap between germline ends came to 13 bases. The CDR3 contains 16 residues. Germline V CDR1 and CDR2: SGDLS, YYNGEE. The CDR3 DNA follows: TGTGCCAGCAGCGTATGGGCAGGGAGGATGAACACTGAAGCTTTCTTT. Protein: CASSVWAGRMNTEAFF.

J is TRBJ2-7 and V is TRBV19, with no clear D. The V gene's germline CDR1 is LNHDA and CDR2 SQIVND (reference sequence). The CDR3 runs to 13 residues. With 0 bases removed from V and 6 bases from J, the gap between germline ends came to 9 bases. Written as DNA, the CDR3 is TGTGCCAGTAGTATAGATCGGTACGGCGAGCAGTACTTC. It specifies CASSIDRYGEQYF.

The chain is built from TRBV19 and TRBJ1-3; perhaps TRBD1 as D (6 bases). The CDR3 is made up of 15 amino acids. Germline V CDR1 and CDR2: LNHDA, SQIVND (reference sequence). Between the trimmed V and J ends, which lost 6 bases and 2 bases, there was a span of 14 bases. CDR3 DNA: TGTGCCAGTAGCTTGCAGGGGTACCCTGGAAACACCATATATTTT. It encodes CASSLQGYPGNTIYF. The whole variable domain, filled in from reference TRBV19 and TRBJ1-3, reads DGGITQSPKYLFRKEGQNVTLSCEQNLNHDAMYWYRQDPGQGLRLIYYSQIVNDFQKGDIAEGYSVSREKKESFPLTVTSAQKNPTAFYLCASSLQGYPGNTIYFGEGSWLTVV.